Listed below are T cell receptor beta chains from one sample, sequenced in a study of shared clonotypes between healthy human individuals. The repertoire was sequenced with immunoSEQ multiplex PCR; TCRdb's copy has only in-frame clones and lacks some. The table shows some 680,000 clones, with roughly 73% occurring only once. Sequenced material: memory CD4+ T cells sorted from blood. The receptors were gathered from a woman in her 30s in good health. The CDR3 runs from the conserved cysteine through the conserved F or W. The D gene is left open where the match is weak. Clone size is not always given. Where it is, it says once, few, many or a class for expanded clones.

J	D	V	size	DNA	CDR3
TRBJ2-1	.	TRBV27	.	TGTGCCAGCAGAAGGGAGAATGAGCAGTTCTTC	CASRRENEQFF
TRBJ2-2	TRBD1	TRBV7-9	.	TGTGCCAGCAGCCGGGGACAGACGAACACCGGGGAGCTGTTTTTT	CASSRGQTNTGELFF
TRBJ2-7	TRBD2	TRBV27	.	TGTGCCAGCAGTTCGATTAGCGGGAGGTCAGGCTCCTACGAGCAGTACTTC	CASSSISGRSGSYEQYF
TRBJ2-7	.	TRBV7-9	.	TGTGCCAGCAGCCAACAAGGGGGGGACTCAATCTACGAGCAGTACTTC	CASSQQGGDSIYEQYF
TRBJ2-3	TRBD2	TRBV28	.	TGTGCCAGCAGTTCCCAGACTAGCGGGAGGATCACAGATACGCAGTATTTT	CASSSQTSGRITDTQYF
TRBJ2-1	TRBD2	TRBV6-5	.	TGTGCCAGCAGTTACAGGACTAGCGGAGCCTACAATGAGCAGTTCTTC	CASSYRTSGAYNEQFF
TRBJ2-5	TRBD2	TRBV29-1	few	TGCAGCGTTGAAGCCCCAGCGGGAAGGGCCCAGTACTTC	CSVEAPAGRAQYF
TRBJ2-7	.	TRBV5-4	.	TGTGCCAGCAGCTTGGGGGGGATAGCTTTCTACGAGCAGTACTTC	CASSLGGIAFYEQYF
TRBJ2-3	.	TRBV5-1	.	TGCGCCAGCAGCTTAGCGGAAAGCACAGATACGCAGTATTTT	CASSLAESTDTQYF
TRBJ2-5	.	TRBV2	.	TGTGCCAGCAGCCTCCGCCGAGTCCAAGAGACCCAGTACTTC	CASSLRRVQETQYF
TRBJ1-1	.	TRBV27	once	TGTGCCTCGAGGGAGGGGTGGAACACTGAAGCTTTCTTT	CASREGWNTEAFF
TRBJ1-2	TRBD1	TRBV7-8	.	TGTGCCAGCAGCTTTCCGGACAGGCGAAATGGCTACACCTTC	CASSFPDRRNGYTF
TRBJ2-7	TRBD1	TRBV28	few	TGTGCCAGCAGTTGGACAGGGAACTACTACGAGCAGTACTTC	CASSWTGNYYEQYF
TRBJ2-7	.	TRBV30	few	TGTGCCTGGATTAAACAGGGAACCCACGAGCAGTACTTC	CAWIKQGTHEQYF
TRBJ1-1	TRBD1	TRBV6-5	.	TGTGCCAGCAGAGTGGGGACAGGGGTAACTGAAGCTTTCTTT	CASRVGTGVTEAFF
TRBJ2-1	TRBD2	TRBV19	.	TGTGCCAGTAGTAGGGGGACTAGCGGTACAAATGAGCAGTTCTTC	CASSRGTSGTNEQFF
TRBJ2-1	TRBD1	TRBV29-1	many	TGCAGCGCGGGACAGGGGGCATGGAATGAGCAGTTCTTC	CSAGQGAWNEQFF
TRBJ1-4	.	TRBV28	.	TGTGCCAGCAGTTTTGGCCGAAGTGAAAAACTGTTTTTT	CASSFGRSEKLFF
TRBJ1-2	.	TRBV27	.	TGTGCCAGCAGTTTAATTCCGACAGATCGCTATGGCTACACCTTC	CASSLIPTDRYGYTF
TRBJ2-7	TRBD1	TRBV28	few	TGTGCCAGCAGTGCCGGGACAGGGCCCCCTTACGAGCAGTACTTC	CASSAGTGPPYEQYF
TRBJ1-1	.	TRBV11-2	few	TGTGCCAGCAGCTTTTTCAAAGGTGAAGCTTTCTTT	CASSFFKGEAFF
TRBJ1-2	.	TRBV1	.	TGCACCAGCAGCCAAGTCCTGCAGCCAGCTAACTATGGCTACACCTTC	CTSSQVLQPANYGYTF
TRBJ2-4	TRBD2	TRBV20-1	.	TGCAGTGCAACACTAGCGAACATTCAGTACTTC	CSATLANIQYF
TRBJ2-7	.	TRBV5-1	many	TGCGCCAGCAGCTTGAGCAGCGGACAGAGTTACGAGCAGTACTTC	CASSLSSGQSYEQYF
TRBJ2-7	.	TRBV27	.	TGTGCCAGCAGTGGCCAGGGTTACGAGCAGTACTTC	CASSGQGYEQYF
TRBJ1-4	TRBD1	TRBV18	few	TGTGCCAGCTCCCGATCGACAGGGGGCTTGGAAAAACTGTTTTTT	CASSRSTGGLEKLFF
TRBJ2-7	.	TRBV7-2	.	TGTGCCAGCAGCTTAGAGCGGGCCTACGAGCAGTACTTC	CASSLERAYEQYF
TRBJ1-2	.	TRBV6-5	.	TGTGCCAGCAGTTATAAGGGAGGTTCCTATGGCTACACCTTC	CASSYKGGSYGYTF
TRBJ2-3	.	TRBV7-2	.	TGTGCCAGCAGCTTAGCCGGGAGTCAGGCCGGCGCGCAGTATTTT	CASSLAGSQAGAQYF
TRBJ2-2	.	TRBV5-1	.	TGCGCCAGCAGCTTGGCCGACGCAGGGGGAGGCGGGGAGCTGTTTTTT	CASSLADAGGGGELFF
TRBJ2-3	.	TRBV28	few	TGTGCCAGCAGTCCCCCGGGTTCTAGTTCGGATACGCAGTATTTT	CASSPPGSSSDTQYF
TRBJ2-7	TRBD1	TRBV5-1	few	TGCGCCAGCAGCGCCGGGACAGGGGGGTCCTACGAGCAGTACTTC	CASSAGTGGSYEQYF
TRBJ2-7	.	TRBV13	.	TGTGCCAGCAGCTTAGGAAACAGGGGACTGTACGAGCAGTACTTC	CASSLGNRGLYEQYF
TRBJ2-5	TRBD1	TRBV7-7	.	TGTGCCAGCAGCACTGACAGGGAAGAGACCCAGTACTTC	CASSTDREETQYF
TRBJ2-4	.	TRBV4-1	.	TGCGCCAGCAGCCAAATAGTTACGGAAAACATTCAGTACTTC	CASSQIVTENIQYF
TRBJ2-4	TRBD2	TRBV19	.	TGTGCCAGTAGTGGCCTAGCGGGAAACATTCAGTACTTC	CASSGLAGNIQYF
TRBJ1-5	.	TRBV15	.	TGTGCCACCAGCAGAGAGTTTGGCCTGGAGCAGCCCCAGCATTTT	CATSREFGLEQPQHF
TRBJ2-1	.	TRBV11-1	few	TGTGCCAGCAGCTTGGGGACTCGACTCTACAATGAGCAGTTCTTC	CASSLGTRLYNEQFF